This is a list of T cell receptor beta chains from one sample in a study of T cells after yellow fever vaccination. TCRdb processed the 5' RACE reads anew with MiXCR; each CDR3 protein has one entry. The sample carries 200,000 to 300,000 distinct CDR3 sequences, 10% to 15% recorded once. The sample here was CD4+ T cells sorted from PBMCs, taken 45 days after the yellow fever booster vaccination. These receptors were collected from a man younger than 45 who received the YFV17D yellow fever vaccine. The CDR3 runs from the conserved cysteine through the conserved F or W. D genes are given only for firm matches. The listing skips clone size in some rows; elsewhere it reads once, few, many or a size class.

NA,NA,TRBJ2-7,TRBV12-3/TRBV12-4,CASSVEGERYEQYF,TGTGCCAGCAGTGTCGAGGGGGAGCGGTACGAGCAGTACTTC
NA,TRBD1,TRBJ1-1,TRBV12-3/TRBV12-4,CASSRGTGRLTEAFF,TGTGCCAGCAGCCGGGGGACAGGGAGATTGACTGAAGCTTTCTTT
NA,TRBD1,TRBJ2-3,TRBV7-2,CASSRTRGQDTQYF,TGTGCCAGCAGCCGAACTAGGGGGCAAGATACGCAGTATTTT
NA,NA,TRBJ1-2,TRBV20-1,CSADLQPGPQNYGYTF,TGCAGTGCTGACCTCCAACCGGGACCGCAGAACTATGGCTACACCTTC
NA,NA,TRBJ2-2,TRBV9,CASSSLRGGSNTGELFF,TGTGCCAGCAGCTCTTTACGCGGAGGGTCGAACACCGGGGAGCTGTTTTTT
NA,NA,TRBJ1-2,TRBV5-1,CASSFGANYGYTF,TGCGCCAGCAGCTTCGGTGCTAACTATGGCTACACCTTC
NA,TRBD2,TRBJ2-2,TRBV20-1,CSASYGGAAGELFF,TGCAGTGCTAGCTACGGGGGGGCCGCCGGGGAGCTGTTTTTT
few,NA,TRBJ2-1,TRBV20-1,CSAREIKSGSSYNEQFF,TGCAGTGCTAGAGAAATCAAAAGCGGTTCCTCCTACAATGAGCAGTTCTTC
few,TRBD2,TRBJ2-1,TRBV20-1,CSATGGEQFF,TGCAGTGCTACGGGGGGTGAGCAGTTCTTC
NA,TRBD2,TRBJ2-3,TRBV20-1,CSARPAGGPFYTDTQYF,TGCAGTGCCAGGCCCGCGGGAGGGCCCTTTTACACAGATACGCAGTATTTT
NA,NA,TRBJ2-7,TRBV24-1,CATSDPTVPSSYEQYF,TGTGCCACCAGTGATCCCACCGTCCCAAGCTCCTACGAGCAGTACTTC
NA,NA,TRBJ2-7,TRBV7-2,CASSLAGVDEQYF,TGTGCCAGCAGCTTAGCGGGCGTCGACGAGCAGTACTTC
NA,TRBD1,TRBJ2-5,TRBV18,CASSRAGTGGETQYF,TGTGCCAGCTCACGAGCCGGGACAGGGGGAGAGACCCAGTACTTC
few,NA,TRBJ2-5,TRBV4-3,CASSQAARETQYF,TGCGCCAGCAGCCAAGCAGCTCGGGAGACCCAGTACTTC
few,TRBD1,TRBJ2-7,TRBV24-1,CATSGQGGYEQYF,TGTGCCACCAGCGGACAGGGCGGCTACGAGCAGTACTTC
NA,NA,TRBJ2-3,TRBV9,CASSVGPAGGKTDTQYF,TGTGCCAGCAGCGTGGGCCCGGCCGGGGGCAAGACAGATACGCAGTATTTT
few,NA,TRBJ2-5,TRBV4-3,CASSYLGAGIETQYF,TGCGCCAGCAGCTATCTAGGGGCTGGTATTGAGACCCAGTACTTC
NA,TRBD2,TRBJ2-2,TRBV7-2,CASSRTREGSGELFF,TGTGCCAGCAGCCGTACTCGGGAGGGATCCGGGGAGCTGTTTTTT
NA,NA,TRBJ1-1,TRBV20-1,CSARVNNANTEAFF,TGCAGTGCTAGAGTGAACAACGCGAACACTGAAGCTTTCTTT
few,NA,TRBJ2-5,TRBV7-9,CASSLVDGRQETQYF,TGTGCCAGCAGCTTAGTTGACGGGCGCCAAGAGACCCAGTACTTC
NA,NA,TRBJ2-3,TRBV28,CASSFRTADTQYF,TGTGCCAGCAGTTTCCGGACAGCAGATACGCAGTATTTT
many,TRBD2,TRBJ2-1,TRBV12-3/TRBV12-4,CASRLAGDDEQFF,TGTGCCAGCAGACTAGCGGGAGACGATGAGCAGTTCTTC
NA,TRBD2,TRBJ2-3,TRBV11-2,CASSSLLAGGADTQYF,TGTGCCAGCAGCTCCTTACTAGCGGGAGGGGCAGATACGCAGTATTTT
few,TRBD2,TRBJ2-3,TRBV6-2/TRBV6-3,CASSGRLAGGPMDTQYF,TGTGCCAGCAGTGGGAGACTAGCGGGAGGTCCCATGGATACGCAGTATTTT
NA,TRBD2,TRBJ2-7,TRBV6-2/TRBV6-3,CASSWIAGLVYEQYF,TGTGCCAGCAGTTGGATAGCGGGACTGGTCTACGAGCAGTACTTC
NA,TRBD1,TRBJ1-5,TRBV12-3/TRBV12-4,CASSLGTGGQPQHF,TGTGCCAGCAGTTTAGGGACAGGGGGTCAGCCCCAGCATTTT
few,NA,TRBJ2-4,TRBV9,CASSPTVAGYIQYF,TGTGCCAGCAGCCCCACGGTGGCGGGATACATTCAGTACTTC
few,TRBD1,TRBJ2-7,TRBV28,CASHRGRRSYEQYF,TGTGCCAGTCACAGGGGGCGCAGGTCCTACGAGCAGTACTTC
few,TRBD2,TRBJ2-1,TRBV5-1,CASSLGVSGPYGEQFF,TGCGCCAGCAGCTTGGGGGTTAGCGGGCCCTACGGTGAGCAGTTCTTC
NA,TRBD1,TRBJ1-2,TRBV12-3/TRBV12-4,CASSFIATGRAGYTF,TGTGCCAGCAGTTTTATAGCGACAGGGCGAGCCGGCTACACCTTC
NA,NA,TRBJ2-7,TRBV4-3,CASSQAHRDVYEQYF,TGCGCCAGCAGCCAGGCCCACCGGGACGTCTACGAGCAGTACTTC
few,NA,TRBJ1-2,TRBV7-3,CASSYGQSYGYTF,TGTGCCAGCAGCTATGGACAGAGCTATGGCTACACCTTC
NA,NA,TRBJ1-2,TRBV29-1,CSVATPRGVYTF,TGCAGCGTTGCGACACCTCGGGGGGTCTACACCTTC
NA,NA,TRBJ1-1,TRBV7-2,CASSLTGNRGTEAFF,TGTGCCAGCAGCTTAACAGGGAATCGAGGAACTGAAGCTTTCTTT
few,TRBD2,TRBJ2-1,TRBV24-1,CATSDLGLAGGNNEQFF,TGTGCCACCAGTGATTTGGGACTAGCGGGAGGAAACAATGAGCAGTTCTTC
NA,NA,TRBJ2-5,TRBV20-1,CSAPRISGAPTQYF,TGCAGTGCCCCTCGGATTAGCGGAGCTCCAACCCAGTACTTC
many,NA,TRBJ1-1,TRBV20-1,CSARTGGLNTEAFF,TGCAGTGCTAGAACGGGGGGGCTGAACACTGAAGCTTTCTTT
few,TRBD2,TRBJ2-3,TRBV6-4,CASSPSGASGRFRSDTQYF,TGTGCCAGCAGCCCCTCAGGGGCTAGCGGGAGGTTTCGTTCAGATACGCAGTATTTT
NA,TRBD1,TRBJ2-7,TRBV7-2,CASSLWDRVTHEQYF,TGTGCCAGCAGCTTATGGGACAGGGTCACCCACGAGCAGTACTTC
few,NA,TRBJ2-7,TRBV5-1,CASSTTGGQSYEQYF,TGCGCCAGCAGCACTACCGGGGGACAGTCCTACGAGCAGTACTTC
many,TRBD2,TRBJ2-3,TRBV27,CASSFGGRGTDTQYF,TGTGCCAGCAGTTTCGGCGGGAGAGGTACGGATACGCAGTATTTT
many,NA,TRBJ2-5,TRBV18,CASSPEETQYF,TGTGCCAGCAGTCCAGAAGAGACCCAGTACTTC
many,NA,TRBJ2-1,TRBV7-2,CASGRGVPYNEQFF,TGTGCCAGCGGTCGGGGAGTCCCCTACAATGAGCAGTTCTTC